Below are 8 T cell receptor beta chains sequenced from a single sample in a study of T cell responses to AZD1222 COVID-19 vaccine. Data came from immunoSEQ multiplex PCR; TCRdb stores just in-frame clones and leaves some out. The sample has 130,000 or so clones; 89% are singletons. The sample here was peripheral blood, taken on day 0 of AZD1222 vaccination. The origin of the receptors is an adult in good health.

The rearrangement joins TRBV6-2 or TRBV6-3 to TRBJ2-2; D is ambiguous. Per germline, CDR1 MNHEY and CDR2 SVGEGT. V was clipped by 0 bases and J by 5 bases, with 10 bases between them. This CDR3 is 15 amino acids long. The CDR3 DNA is TGTGCCAGCAGTTACTCGACGGTCCGGACCGGGGAGCTGTTTTTT. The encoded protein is CASSYSTVRTGELFF.

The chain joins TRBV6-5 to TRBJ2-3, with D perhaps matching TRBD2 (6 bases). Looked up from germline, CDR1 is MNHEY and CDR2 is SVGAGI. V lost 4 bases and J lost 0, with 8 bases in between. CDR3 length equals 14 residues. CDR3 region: CASSLGRSTDTQYF. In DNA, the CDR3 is TGTGCCAGCAGTTTGGGGAGGAGCACAGATACGCAGTATTTT.

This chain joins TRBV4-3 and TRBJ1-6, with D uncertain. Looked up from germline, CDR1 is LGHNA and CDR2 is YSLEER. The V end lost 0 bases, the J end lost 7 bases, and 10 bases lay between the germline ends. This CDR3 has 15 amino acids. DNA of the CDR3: TGCGCCAGCAGCCAAGACGGCATGGGGAATTCACCCCTCCACTTT. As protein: CASSQDGMGNSPLHF.

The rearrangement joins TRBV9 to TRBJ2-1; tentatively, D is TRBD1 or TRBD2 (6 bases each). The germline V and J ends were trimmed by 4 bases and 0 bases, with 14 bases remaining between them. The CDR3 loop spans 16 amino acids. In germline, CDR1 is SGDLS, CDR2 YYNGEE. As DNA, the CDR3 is TGTGCCAGCAGCTCCCCCGGGGGCAGCTCCTACAATGAGCAGTTCTTC. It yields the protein CASSSPGGSSYNEQFF.

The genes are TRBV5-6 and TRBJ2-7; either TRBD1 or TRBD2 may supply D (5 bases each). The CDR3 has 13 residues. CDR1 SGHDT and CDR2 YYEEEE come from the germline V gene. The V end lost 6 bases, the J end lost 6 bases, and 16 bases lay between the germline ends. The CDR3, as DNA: TGTGCCAGCAAAGAGGGGCAGCTCGGCGAGCAGTACTTC. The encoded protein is CASKEGQLGEQYF.

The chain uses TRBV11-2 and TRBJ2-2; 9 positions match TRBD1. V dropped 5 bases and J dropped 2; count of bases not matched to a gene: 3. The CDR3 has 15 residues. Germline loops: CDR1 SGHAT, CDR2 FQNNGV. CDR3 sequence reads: CASSRTGANTGELFF. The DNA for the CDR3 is TGTGCCAGCAGCCGGACAGGGGCTAACACCGGGGAGCTGTTTTTT.

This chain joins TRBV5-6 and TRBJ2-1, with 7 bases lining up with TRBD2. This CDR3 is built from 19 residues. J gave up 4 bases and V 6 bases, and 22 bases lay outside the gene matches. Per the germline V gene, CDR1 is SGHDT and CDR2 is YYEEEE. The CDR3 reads CASILKGFAGVAVYNEQFF. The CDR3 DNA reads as TGTGCCAGCATCCTTAAGGGCTTTGCGGGGGTCGCGGTTTACAATGAGCAGTTCTTC.

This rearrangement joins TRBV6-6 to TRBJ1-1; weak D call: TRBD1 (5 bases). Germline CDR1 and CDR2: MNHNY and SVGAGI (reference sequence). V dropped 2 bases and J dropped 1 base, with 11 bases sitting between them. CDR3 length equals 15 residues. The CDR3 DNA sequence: TGTGCCAGCAGTTACGGGGGGGTAGAGAACACTGAAGCTTTCTTT. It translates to CASSYGGVENTEAFF.